The 24 T cell receptor beta chains below come from one sample, sequenced in a study of cytomegalovirus exposure and HLA in healthy donors. A multiplex PCR was run with 60 Vbeta primers and 13 Jbeta primers. The repertoire was sequenced with immunoSEQ multiplex PCR; TCRdb's copy has only in-frame clones and lacks some. In the table there are fewer than 250,000 clones, approximately 77% of which are singletons. The material sequenced was PBMCs. These receptors came from a man in his forties in good health and CMV-seropositive.

The chain links TRBV28 to TRBJ2-7; 7 nucleotides line up with TRBD2. The CDR3 length is 15 residues. J gave up 4 bases and V 1 base, and 7 bases lay outside the gene matches. Germline lookup yields CDR1 MDHEN and CDR2 SYDVKM. The CDR3 is CASSLFPGLGYEQYF. The CDR3 nucleotides read TGTGCCAGCAGTTTATTTCCCGGACTAGGGTACGAGCAGTACTTC.

The chain carries TRBV28 and TRBJ2-3; TRBD2 agrees at 14 bases. Germline values: CDR1 MDHEN, CDR2 SYDVKM. The CDR3 is 16 residues long. Trimming cost V 6 bases and J 6 bases; bases outside gene matches: 8. In nucleotides, the CDR3 is TGTGCCAGCAGCTCGGGACTAGCGGGGGATGCGGATACGCAGTATTTT. Its protein product is CASSSGLAGDADTQYF.

This clone was detected only once. V is TRBV7-6 and J is TRBJ2-5; D might be TRBD1 (5 bases). Looked up from germline, CDR1 is SGHVS and CDR2 is FNYEAQ. The V and J ends lost 5 bases and 1 base respectively, with 8 bases between them. The length of the CDR3 is 13 residues. The CDR3 sequence: CASSRQFQETQYF. The DNA for the CDR3 is TGTGCCAGCAGCCGACAGTTCCAAGAGACCCAGTACTTC.

This chain links TRBV7-2 with TRBJ1-2; D call uncertain. Germline CDR1 and CDR2: SGHTA and FQGNSA. CDR3 size: 14 residues. Trimming stripped 4 bases from V and 0 bases from J, with 9 bases between. DNA of the CDR3: TGTGCCAGCAGCTCCGGACTAGCTAACTATGGCTACACCTTC. The encoded protein is CASSSGLANYGYTF.

There are a few counts of this clone. The V call is TRBV28, the J call TRBJ2-3, with D perhaps TRBD1 (5 bases). Trimming left V 5 bases short and J 2 bases short, with 23 bases between. The CDR3 length is 18 residues. Germline V CDR1 and CDR2: MDHEN, SYDVKM. The CDR3 protein is CASSVIIGQEDPTDTQYF. CDR3 sequence (DNA): TGTGCCAGCAGTGTTATAATCGGACAAGAAGACCCCACAGATACGCAGTATTTT.

The chain combines TRBV21-1 with TRBJ2-7; the D call in the table, TRBD1, was not verified against the DNA. TRBV21-1 is designated a pseudogene. The CDR3 loop spans 15 amino acids. The CDR3 loop reads CASSKVWTGKHEQYF. CDR3 coding DNA: TGTGCCAGCAGCAAAGTCTGGACAGGGAAACACGAGCAGTACTTC.

CDR3 region: CASSLTSGRGRGELFF. DNA of the CDR3: TGTGCCAGCAGCTTAACTAGCGGGAGAGGGCGCGGGGAGCTGTTTTTT. The chain carries TRBV7-9 and TRBJ2-2; 11 bases line up with TRBD2. The CDR3 has 16 residues. The J segment lost 7 bases and the V segment lost 2 bases, leaving 6 bases of the junction unmatched. Germline assignment: CDR1 SEHNR and CDR2 FQNEAQ (reference sequence). Using reference TRBV7-9 and TRBJ2-2 for the parts outside the CDR3, the full variable domain is DTGVSQNPRHKITKRGQNVTFRCDPISEHNRLYWYRQTLGQGPEFLTYFQNEAQLEKSRLLSDRFSAERPKGSFSTLEIQRTEQGDSAMYLCASSLTSGRGRGELFFGEGSRLTVL.

V gene TRBV5-1 combines with J gene TRBJ2-5; the D is unclear. Deletions cut 2 bases from V and 4 bases from J, with 12 bases between. CDR3 size: 14 residues. Germline V CDR1 and CDR2: SGHRS, YFSETQ. The CDR3 region is CASSFGLSGETQYF. The CDR3, as DNA: TGCGCCAGCAGCTTCGGTTTATCGGGAGAGACCCAGTACTTC.

This clone came up a few times. This chain joins TRBV18 and TRBJ1-3, with 10 bases that match TRBD1. This CDR3 is 15 amino acids long. The trim removed 6 bases at V and 0 bases at J, leaving 2 bases unmatched. In germline, CDR1 is KGHSH, CDR2 LQKENI. CDR3 amino acids: CASSGQGISGNTIYF. CDR3 nucleotide sequence: TGTGCCAGCTCGGGACAGGGGATCTCTGGAAACACCATATATTTT.

V is TRBV7-9 and J is TRBJ2-1; 9 bases are a match to TRBD2. Trimming at V came to 2 bases and at J to 6 bases, leaving 5 bases not matched to a gene. Germline CDR1 SEHNR, CDR2 FQNEAQ (reference sequence). This CDR3 is 15 amino acids long. The DNA of the CDR3 is TGTGCCAGCAGCTTAAGGAGCGGGAGGACCAATGAGCAGTTCTTC. Its protein is CASSLRSGRTNEQFF.

V gene TRBV6-5 combines with J gene TRBJ1-5; a weak D match, TRBD1 (5 bases). CDR1 and CDR2 (germline): MNHEY, SVGAGI. Deletions cut 7 bases from V and 4 bases from J, with 8 bases between. The CDR3 spans 12 residues. In DNA, the CDR3 is TGTGCCAGCATACAGGAAAATCAGCCCCAGCATTTT. Protein sequence: CASIQENQPQHF.

This chain joins TRBV6-5 and TRBJ2-5; TRBD1 might be the D (6 bases). Germline CDR1 and CDR2: MNHEY and SVGAGI. The V gene lost 6 bases and the J gene lost 4 bases, with 15 bases spanning the gap. The length of the CDR3 is 14 residues. DNA for the CDR3: TGTGCCAGCAGGGAACAGGGAGTCGGAGAGACCCAGTACTTC. It codes for CASREQGVGETQYF.

The gene calls are TRBV28 and TRBJ2-7; D remains ambiguous. Per germline, CDR1 MDHEN and CDR2 SYDVKM. The length of the CDR3 is 12 residues. Trimming took off 6 bases at V and 0 bases at J, with 6 bases between the two ends. The CDR3 DNA is TGTGCCAGCAGGTATAACTCCTACGAGCAGTACTTC. Its translation: CASRYNSYEQYF.

V gene TRBV7-9 combines with J gene TRBJ2-7, with 11 bases identical to TRBD2. The germline V gene has CDR1 SEHNR and CDR2 FQNEAQ (reference sequence). This CDR3 has 18 residues. V trimming: 2 bases; J trimming: 3 bases; junction bases outside the gene matches: 12. In nucleotides, the CDR3 is TGTGCCAGCAGCTTATGGCCCCCGACTAGCGGGGAGATCTACGAGCAGTACTTC. This codes for CASSLWPPTSGEIYEQYF.

The J gene is TRBJ1-2, the V gene TRBV11-2, with 8 positions matching TRBD1. V lost 3 bases, J lost 5 bases, and 11 bases stayed unmatched. The germline CDR1 and CDR2 sequences are SGHAT and FQNNGV. The CDR3 loop spans 16 amino acids. This CDR3 reads CASSFGSRQGMYGYTF. Here the CDR3 DNA reads TGTGCCAGCAGCTTCGGGTCTAGACAGGGGATGTATGGCTACACCTTC.

This clone was seen once. V is TRBV4-3 and J is TRBJ1-1; D gene unclear. The CDR3 totals 15 residues. The germline V gene encodes CDR1 LGHNA and CDR2 YSLEER. V was clipped by 0 bases and J by 5 bases, with 13 bases between them. The CDR3: CASSQDGVVGTEAFF. The DNA for the CDR3 is TGCGCCAGCAGCCAAGATGGAGTGGTGGGTACTGAAGCTTTCTTT.

This clone was found once. The rearrangement joins TRBV7-2 to TRBJ2-5; D gene unclear. The assigned J gene may be wrong: the sequence end matches TRBJ2-7 better. This CDR3 comprises 14 residues. From germline, CDR1 is SGHTA and CDR2 FQGNSA. The CDR3 coding sequence is TGTGCCAGCAGCTCAGCCCCTGAGATCTACGAGCAGTACTTC. Its protein product is CASSSAPEIYEQYF.

The V gene is TRBV4-1, the J gene TRBJ2-2; a possible D gene is TRBD1 (5 bases). V lost 4 bases and J lost 7, with 19 bases in between. CDR3 length: 16 residues. Germline V gives CDR1 MGHRA, CDR2 YSYEKL. CDR3 DNA: TGCGCCAGCAGCCCATCGGTTACCCCAGGGATCGGGGAGCTGTTTTTT. This sequence encodes CASSPSVTPGIGELFF.

The CDR3 spells CASSLRQDQETQYF. Here the CDR3 DNA reads TGTGCCAGCAGTCTCCGACAGGACCAAGAGACCCAGTACTTC. This chain connects TRBV27 to TRBJ2-5; a possible D gene is TRBD1 (6 bases). The CDR3 covers 14 residues. Germline assignment: CDR1 MNHEY and CDR2 SMNVEV (reference sequence). V dropped 5 bases and J dropped 0 bases, with 10 bases sitting between them.

The gene calls are TRBV18 and TRBJ2-3; 8 nucleotides agree with TRBD1. The germline CDR1 and CDR2 sequences are KGHSH and LQKENI. The CDR3 is 15 residues long. V gave up 2 bases and J gave up 6 bases; unmatched junction bases: 7. The CDR3 DNA sequence: TGTGCCAGCTCACCAGGGACAGGCGGTTGGGATACGCAGTATTTT. It translates to CASSPGTGGWDTQYF.

V gene TRBV25-1 combines with J gene TRBJ1-6; 7 bases line up with TRBD1. The CDR3 contains 15 residues. The junction had 5 bases not matched to a gene; V was cut back by 3 bases and J by 6 bases. CDR1 MGHDK and CDR2 SYGVNS come from the germline V gene. The CDR3 DNA follows: TGTGCCAGCAGTGATTCTACAGGGGTTAATTCACCCCTCCACTTT. This encodes CASSDSTGVNSPLHF.

The V call is TRBV19, the J call TRBJ2-5; no firm D call. Looked up from germline, CDR1 is LNHDA and CDR2 is SQIVND (reference sequence). The CDR3 loop spans 15 amino acids. Trimming shortened V by 5 bases and J by 5 bases, and 18 bases separated the two germline ends. This CDR3 is CASSPHRTSRETQYF. The CDR3 nucleotides are TGTGCCAGTAGTCCGCACCGAACCTCCCGGGAGACCCAGTACTTC.

The chain employs TRBV18 and TRBJ1-1; D may be TRBD1 (5 bases). This CDR3 region has 12 residues. The ends were cut back, 2 bases at V and 7 bases at J, with 8 bases in the middle. CDR1 KGHSH and CDR2 LQKENI come from the germline V gene. The CDR3 DNA reads as TGTGCCAGCTCACCATCGGGGGGTGAAGCTTTCTTT. Protein sequence: CASSPSGGEAFF. Full variable domain (missing parts from reference TRBV18 and TRBJ1-1): NAGVMQNPRHLVRRRGQEARLRCSPMKGHSHVYWYRQLPEEGLKFMVYLQKENIIDESGMPKERFSAEFPKEGPSILRIQQVVRGDSAAYFCASSPSGGEAFFGQGTRLTVV.

The rearrangement uses TRBV11-2 and TRBJ2-1, with D tentatively TRBD2 (6 bases). This CDR3 region has 14 residues. CDR1 and CDR2 (germline): SGHAT, FQNNGV. V gave up 5 bases and J gave up 6 bases, with 14 bases separating them. The chain's CDR3 is CASSVGGPGNEQFF. The CDR3 DNA sequence: TGTGCCAGCAGCGTCGGGGGTCCCGGCAATGAGCAGTTCTTC. The whole variable domain, remainder taken from reference TRBV11-2 and TRBJ2-1, is EAGVAQSPRYKIIEKRQSVAFWCNPISGHATLYWYQQILGQGPKLLIQFQNNGVVDDSQLPKDRFSAERLKGVDSTLKIQPAKLEDSAVYLCASSVGGPGNEQFFGPGTRLTVL.